This passage covers 22 T cell receptor beta chains from one sample sequenced in a study of blood T cell repertoires in COVID-19. Sequencing used immunoSEQ multiplex PCR; TCRdb keeps in-frame clones, though not all of them. The profile shows some 190,000 clones, roughly 82% of them singletons. The sequenced sample consisted of peripheral blood. Receptors were obtained from a woman aged 60-70 years with COVID-19, enrolled during active disease.

V usage is TRBV11-2 and J usage is TRBJ1-6, with D uncertain. V lost 6 bases to trimming and J lost 9 bases, with 18 bases between them. The V gene's germline CDR1 is SGHAT and CDR2 FQNNGV. The CDR3 is made up of 15 amino acids. DNA for the CDR3: TGTGCCAGCAGTTTGTTGGTCCGGGAGGGTTCACCCCTCCACTTT. It encodes CASSLLVREGSPLHF. The full variable domain, with the rest looked up from reference TRBV11-2 and TRBJ1-6, is EAGVAQSPRYKIIEKRQSVAFWCNPISGHATLYWYQQILGQGPKLLIQFQNNGVVDDSQLPKDRFSAERLKGVDSTLKIQPAKLEDSAVYLCASSLLVREGSPLHFGNGTRLTVT.

The rearrangement uses TRBV6-6 and TRBJ1-3; D is undetermined. From germline, CDR1 is MNHNY and CDR2 SVGAGI (reference sequence). With 0 bases removed from V and 4 bases from J, the gap between germline ends came to 7 bases. The CDR3 is made up of 14 amino acids. The CDR3 bases are TGTGCCAGCAGTTACTCGGCGGGAGGAAACACCATATATTTT. It is translated as CASSYSAGGNTIYF.

In its sample, this clone was seen a few times. The J gene is TRBJ1-2, the V gene TRBV6-5, with TRBD1 matching 7 bases. Trimming cost V 6 bases and J 4 bases; bases outside gene matches: 11. The CDR3 spans 15 residues. CDR1 is MNHEY, CDR2 SVGAGI, per germline. DNA for the CDR3: TGTGCCAGCAGAGAGATGGGACAGATACTCTATGGCTACACCTTC. Its translation is CASREMGQILYGYTF.

The CDR3 nucleotides are TGTGCCAGCGGTAGGGGGAATTCACCCCTCCACTTT. This sequence encodes CASGRGNSPLHF. V and J are TRBV2 and TRBJ1-6; tentative D call: TRBD1 (6 bases). CDR1 and CDR2 (germline): SNHLY, FYNNEI. V was cut by 8 bases and J by 7 bases, with 9 bases left in between. There are 12 residues in the CDR3.

J is TRBJ1-5 and V is TRBV19; perhaps TRBD1 as D (5 bases). Trimming left V 5 bases short and J 2 bases short, with 10 bases between. Germline V gene lookup returns CDR1 LNHDA and CDR2 SQIVND (reference sequence). The CDR3 is made up of 14 amino acids. The CDR3 DNA follows: TGTGCCAGTAGTCCCAGGGAAGGCAATCAGCCCCAGCATTTT. Translated, it gives CASSPREGNQPQHF.

This rearrangement joins TRBV10-3 to TRBJ1-1; D not certain. The CDR3 is 11 amino acids. Deletions cut 7 bases from V and 7 bases from J, with 10 bases between. In germline, CDR1 is ENHRY, CDR2 SYGVKD. The CDR3 DNA sequence: TGTGCCATCAAACGGGAGGGTGAAGCTTTCTTT. Translated: CAIKREGEAFF.

The CDR3 DNA reads TGTGCCAGCAGCCCCCGACCCCTAGCGGGAGGGTTCTACGAGCAGTACTTC. Translation: CASSPRPLAGGFYEQYF. The J gene is TRBJ2-7, the V gene TRBV7-9, with TRBD2 identical over 12 bases. The V gene's germline CDR1 is SEHNR and CDR2 FQNEAQ (reference sequence). The CDR3 is made up of 17 amino acids. V dropped 5 bases and J dropped 3; count of bases not matched to a gene: 11.

The rearrangement links TRBV2 to TRBJ1-2, with 8 bases that match TRBD1. Trimming removed 6 bases from V and 0 bases from J; junction bases left unmatched: 6. This CDR3 has 15 residues. Germline V gene lookup returns CDR1 SNHLY and CDR2 FYNNEI. For the CDR3, the DNA is TGTGCCAGCAGGCTACAGGGGGTCGCTAACTATGGCTACACCTTC. This translates into CASRLQGVANYGYTF.

The chain combines TRBV5-1 with TRBJ2-5, with 7 bases aligning to TRBD1. This CDR3 spans 16 amino acids. CDR1 is SGHRS, CDR2 YFSETQ, per germline. Trimming cost V 0 bases and J 2 bases; bases outside gene matches: 7. The CDR3 spells CASSLVGTDIQETQYF. The CDR3 coding sequence is TGCGCCAGCAGCTTGGTCGGGACAGACATACAAGAGACCCAGTACTTC.

This clone has just one count. This rearrangement joins TRBV7-9 to TRBJ1-2; D call uncertain. Per germline, CDR1 SEHNR and CDR2 FQNEAQ (reference sequence). The CDR3 loop spans 13 amino acids. V lost 5 bases to trimming and J lost 0 bases, with 7 bases between them. CDR3 coding DNA: TGTGCCAGCAGCCCCAGCGCTAACTATGGCTACACCTTC. Amino acids: CASSPSANYGYTF.

The CDR3 reads CASSSGQGGQGTEAFF. The CDR3 region has the DNA TGTGCCAGCTCATCAGGACAGGGCGGGCAGGGCACTGAAGCTTTCTTT. This sequence joins TRBV18 and TRBJ1-1; 8 bases are shared with TRBD1. V shed 5 bases, J shed 4 bases, and the junction held 12 bases outside the gene matches. Germline CDR1 is KGHSH and CDR2 is LQKENI. The CDR3 contains 16 residues. Full variable domain (missing parts from reference TRBV18 and TRBJ1-1): NAGVMQNPRHLVRRRGQEARLRCSPMKGHSHVYWYRQLPEEGLKFMVYLQKENIIDESGMPKERFSAEFPKEGPSILRIQQVVRGDSAAYFCASSSGQGGQGTEAFFGQGTRLTVV.

The genes are TRBV19 and TRBJ1-2, with D perhaps TRBD1 (6 bases). The V end was cut by 5 bases, the J end by 7 bases, with 14 bases between. This CDR3 contains 13 residues. Looked up from germline, CDR1 is LNHDA and CDR2 is SQIVND (reference sequence). CDR3 sequence reads: CASSPQQGGGYTF. The CDR3 DNA is TGTGCCAGTAGTCCGCAACAGGGCGGTGGCTACACCTTC.

This clone was found a few times. V gene TRBV4-1 combines with J gene TRBJ1-2; no clear D. Germline V CDR1 and CDR2: MGHRA, YSYEKL. The CDR3 covers 14 residues. V lost 1 base and J 0 bases, leaving 6 bases between the germline ends. The CDR3 nucleotides read TGCGCCAGCAGCCAAGTGGCAGCTAACTATGGCTACACCTTC. Protein sequence: CASSQVAANYGYTF.

This clone has more than one count but fewer than ten. V is TRBV5-1 and J is TRBJ1-6; 7 bases align to TRBD1. Looked up from germline, CDR1 is SGHRS and CDR2 is YFSETQ. The CDR3 is made up of 15 amino acids. V was clipped by 0 bases and J by 6 bases; unmatched bases: 3. The chain's CDR3 is CASSLDRGGNSPLHF. The CDR3 DNA reads TGCGCCAGCAGCTTGGACAGGGGTGGTAATTCACCCCTCCACTTT.

V gene TRBV19 combines with J gene TRBJ2-3, with 7 bases aligning to TRBD2. The CDR3 contains 15 residues. The ends lost 5 bases at V and 0 bases at J; junction bases unmatched: 5. The germline gives CDR1 LNHDA, CDR2 SQIVND (reference sequence). The CDR3 DNA reads as TGTGCCAGTAGTGAACAAGCGGGGAGCACAGATACGCAGTATTTT. Its translation is CASSEQAGSTDTQYF.

The CDR3, as DNA: TGTGCCAGCAGCCCGCAACTGGAGACCCAGTACTTC. Residues: CASSPQLETQYF. This sequence joins TRBV11-2 and TRBJ2-5, with D unclear. V lost 5 bases and J 5 bases, leaving 9 bases between the germline ends. The CDR3 has 12 amino acids. The germline CDR1 and CDR2 sequences are SGHAT and FQNNGV.

A remark on this clone: Germline and junction disagree at one end, which may indicate a read error. The J gene is TRBJ2-5, the V gene TRBV7-7; 14 bases line up with TRBD2. The germline V gene has CDR1 SSHAT and CDR2 FNYEAQ (reference sequence). The CDR3 runs to 17 residues. CDR3 nucleotide sequence: TGTGCTAGCAGCTCCTTGGGGACTAGCGGGGGAAGGGAGACCCAGTACTTC. Its translation: CASSSLGTSGGRETQYF.

The V call is TRBV18, the J call TRBJ2-2; D may be TRBD1 (5 bases). This CDR3 has 15 amino acids. V lost 1 base and J 6 bases, leaving 12 bases between the germline ends. Germline V gives CDR1 KGHSH, CDR2 LQKENI. The chain's CDR3 is CASSPLPQGPGELFF. DNA for the CDR3: TGTGCCAGCTCACCACTGCCGCAGGGTCCCGGGGAGCTGTTTTTT.

The sample holds a few counts of this clone. CDR3 in DNA: TGTGCCAGCAGCGTCTCTAGCGGGGGGTACAATGAGCAGTTCTTC. This encodes CASSVSSGGYNEQFF. The V gene is TRBV9, the J gene TRBJ2-1; 11 bases agree with TRBD2. The junction had 2 bases not matched to a gene; V was cut back by 2 bases and J by 4 bases. CDR3 size: 15 residues. Germline CDR1 SGDLS, CDR2 YYNGEE.

This chain links TRBV6-6 with TRBJ1-6; 8 nucleotides align to TRBD1. V gave up 5 bases and J gave up 2 bases; unmatched junction bases: 2. Germline V lookup: CDR1 MNHNY, CDR2 SVGAGI (reference sequence). The CDR3 extends over 15 amino acids. The CDR3, as DNA: TGTGCCAGCAGTGACAGGGGCCCCTATAATTCACCCCTCCACTTT. Its translation: CASSDRGPYNSPLHF.

The table lists this clone with a few counts. The V and J genes are TRBV9 and TRBJ2-2; TRBD2 matches at 8 bases. There are 16 residues in the CDR3. Germline V gene lookup returns CDR1 SGDLS and CDR2 YYNGEE. V gave up 4 bases and J gave up 3 bases; unmatched junction bases: 8. The CDR3 loop is CASSPPLAEDTGELFF. The CDR3 DNA is TGTGCCAGCAGCCCCCCACTAGCGGAGGACACCGGGGAGCTGTTTTTT.

The chain uses TRBV28 and TRBJ1-4; no clear D. V was trimmed by 6 bases and J by 3 bases, leaving 14 bases between them. Germline V gene data show CDR1 as MDHEN and CDR2 as SYDVKM. The CDR3 has 15 amino acids. Here the CDR3 DNA reads TGTGCCAGCAGAAGGTCCTCCGGGGCTAATGAAAAACTGTTTTTT. As protein: CASRRSSGANEKLFF.